Listed below are T cell receptor beta chains from one sample, sequenced in a study of blood T cell repertoires in COVID-19. Using immunoSEQ multiplex PCR, the repertoire was profiled, and TCRdb retains in-frame clones only, with some absent. Of some 300,000 clones detected, approximately 86% appear once; the ten largest clones hold approximately 1%. Material for sequencing was PBMCs or T cells enriched from blood (not recorded which). The receptors stem from a woman aged 30 to 39 who had recovered from COVID-19. The CDR3 runs from the conserved cysteine through the conserved F or W. The D gene is left open where the match is weak. For some rows the clone size is stated as once, few or many, or as a class when expanded; others skip it.

abundance: NA
j_gene: TRBJ1-2
d_gene: NA
v_gene: TRBV5-1
CDR3nt: TGCGCCAGCAGCTACGCGGTCGCCGCTAACTATGGCTACACCTTC
CDR3aa: CASSYAVAANYGYTF

abundance: NA
j_gene: TRBJ2-1
d_gene: TRBD2
v_gene: TRBV11-2
CDR3nt: TGTGCCAGCACCCGTAGCGGGGGGATAAACAATGAGCAGTTCTTC
CDR3aa: CASTRSGGINNEQFF

abundance: NA
j_gene: TRBJ1-4
d_gene: NA
v_gene: TRBV19
CDR3nt: TGTGCCAGTAGTATTCGGAGTGAAGAACTGTTTTTT
CDR3aa: CASSIRSEELFF

abundance: NA
j_gene: TRBJ1-4
d_gene: NA
v_gene: TRBV7-6
CDR3nt: TGTGCCAGCAGCTCCGTACCGGGCGCCGGGGAAGGACTGTTTTTT
CDR3aa: CASSSVPGAGEGLFF

abundance: NA
j_gene: TRBJ1-1
d_gene: NA
v_gene: TRBV5-1
CDR3nt: TGCGCCAGCAGCCAGGGAGGGGGGTCTGAAGCTTTCTTT
CDR3aa: CASSQGGGSEAFF

abundance: NA
j_gene: TRBJ1-5
d_gene: NA
v_gene: TRBV7-8
CDR3nt: TGTGCCAGCAGCTTACCCGGACAGCGTGGTCAGCCCCAGCATTTT
CDR3aa: CASSLPGQRGQPQHF

abundance: NA
j_gene: TRBJ1-6
d_gene: TRBD1
v_gene: TRBV5-5
CDR3nt: TGTGCCAGCAGCAAGACAGGGGATATTTCACCCCTCCACTTT
CDR3aa: CASSKTGDISPLHF

abundance: NA
j_gene: TRBJ1-2
d_gene: NA
v_gene: TRBV9
CDR3nt: TGTGCCAGCAATCCTTCTACTCATACCCTGTATGGCTACACCTTC
CDR3aa: CASNPSTHTLYGYTF

abundance: NA
j_gene: TRBJ2-7
d_gene: TRBD1
v_gene: TRBV11-3
CDR3nt: TGTGCCAGCAGCTTAGTCGGACAGGGTGTGGACGAGCAGTACTTC
CDR3aa: CASSLVGQGVDEQYF

abundance: NA
j_gene: TRBJ1-2
d_gene: NA
v_gene: TRBV9
CDR3nt: TGTGCCAGCAGCGTGGGCTGGGAGGGTGGCTACACCTTC
CDR3aa: CASSVGWEGGYTF

abundance: once
j_gene: TRBJ1-5
d_gene: NA
v_gene: TRBV29-1
CDR3nt: TGCAGCGTCCTACTGGACACGTATCAGCCCCAGCATTTT
CDR3aa: CSVLLDTYQPQHF

abundance: NA
j_gene: TRBJ2-3
d_gene: TRBD2
v_gene: TRBV7-2
CDR3nt: TGTGCCAGCAGGAAAGAAGCGGGGGGCACAGATACGCAGTATTTT
CDR3aa: CASRKEAGGTDTQYF

abundance: NA
j_gene: TRBJ1-2
d_gene: NA
v_gene: TRBV23-1
CDR3nt: TGCGCCAGCAGTCAATCGCCCACCAGGTCTTACAGGTCAGGACCTCATGGCTACACCTTC
CDR3aa: CASSQSPTRSYRSGPHGYTF

abundance: NA
j_gene: TRBJ2-1
d_gene: TRBD1
v_gene: TRBV27
CDR3nt: TGTGCCAGCAGTTTCAACCCGGGACAGCAATACAATGAGCAGTTCTTC
CDR3aa: CASSFNPGQQYNEQFF

abundance: NA
j_gene: TRBJ1-4
d_gene: TRBD1
v_gene: TRBV18
CDR3nt: TGTGCCAGCTCACCACTCCGGGACAGGGCGAACGACGAAAAACTGTTTTTT
CDR3aa: CASSPLRDRANDEKLFF

abundance: NA
j_gene: TRBJ2-7
d_gene: TRBD2
v_gene: TRBV5-4
CDR3nt: TGTGCCAGCAGCTTGCAAGCGGGGGCCTCCTACGAGCAGTACTTC
CDR3aa: CASSLQAGASYEQYF

abundance: NA
j_gene: TRBJ1-5
d_gene: NA
v_gene: TRBV18
CDR3nt: TGTGCCAGCTCACCATACGGCAGGGGCAATCAGCCCCAGCATTTT
CDR3aa: CASSPYGRGNQPQHF

abundance: NA
j_gene: TRBJ2-7
d_gene: TRBD1
v_gene: TRBV27
CDR3nt: TGTGCCAGCAGCCGGACAGGGTCTGGCTACGAGCAGTACTTC
CDR3aa: CASSRTGSGYEQYF

abundance: NA
j_gene: TRBJ2-7
d_gene: TRBD2
v_gene: TRBV5-1
CDR3nt: TGCGCCAGCAGCATAGCGGGCGTCCACGAGCAGTACTTC
CDR3aa: CASSIAGVHEQYF

abundance: NA
j_gene: TRBJ1-5
d_gene: NA
v_gene: TRBV3-1/TRBV3-2
CDR3nt: TGTGCCAGCAGCCAAGGCGGGTGGGATCCTAGCAATCAGCCCCAGCATTTT
CDR3aa: CASSQGGWDPSNQPQHF

abundance: NA
j_gene: TRBJ2-7
d_gene: NA
v_gene: TRBV10-1
CDR3nt: TGCGCCAGCACCAACTACGAGCAGTACTTC
CDR3aa: CASTNYEQYF

abundance: NA
j_gene: TRBJ2-7
d_gene: NA
v_gene: TRBV14
CDR3nt: TGTGCCAGCAGCCGAGGCTTGGGGACCTCAAGGCGGGGCGAGCAGTACTTC
CDR3aa: CASSRGLGTSRRGEQYF

abundance: NA
j_gene: TRBJ2-2
d_gene: TRBD1
v_gene: TRBV20-1
CDR3nt: TGCAGTGCTAGTGGCCGGACAGGGACGCTGTTTTTT
CDR3aa: CSASGRTGTLFF

abundance: NA
j_gene: TRBJ2-5
d_gene: NA
v_gene: TRBV10-1
CDR3nt: TGCGCCAGCAGTGAGTTCCCAGGTCGACAAGAGACCCAGTACTTC
CDR3aa: CASSEFPGRQETQYF

abundance: NA
j_gene: TRBJ1-5
d_gene: NA
v_gene: TRBV19
CDR3nt: TGTGCCAGTAGTCCACAGGGTAGAAGCAATCAGCCCCAGCATTTT
CDR3aa: CASSPQGRSNQPQHF

abundance: NA
j_gene: TRBJ2-7
d_gene: NA
v_gene: TRBV28
CDR3nt: TGTGCCAGCAGTTTCATCAGGGGATACGAGCAGTACTTC
CDR3aa: CASSFIRGYEQYF

abundance: NA
j_gene: TRBJ2-5
d_gene: TRBD2
v_gene: TRBV6-2/TRBV6-3
CDR3nt: TGTGCCAGCAGCCCTGGGAGCGGGGAGGACTACCAAGAGACCCAGTACTTC
CDR3aa: CASSPGSGEDYQETQYF

abundance: NA
j_gene: TRBJ2-3
d_gene: NA
v_gene: TRBV10-1
CDR3nt: TGCGTATTAGGAGGAGGAGTGGCAGATACGCAGTATTTT
CDR3aa: CVLGGGVADTQYF

abundance: NA
j_gene: TRBJ1-1
d_gene: NA
v_gene: TRBV19
CDR3nt: TGTGCCAGTAGTCTGGCACAGAACACTGAAGCTTTCTTT
CDR3aa: CASSLAQNTEAFF

abundance: NA
j_gene: TRBJ2-1
d_gene: NA
v_gene: TRBV5-4
CDR3nt: TGTGCCAGCAGCTTGGAGGGAGGGGGGTACAATGAGCAGTTCTTC
CDR3aa: CASSLEGGGYNEQFF

abundance: NA
j_gene: TRBJ1-5
d_gene: NA
v_gene: TRBV19
CDR3nt: TGTGCCAGTAGTATACGGGGTGAGAGCAATCAGCCCCAGCATTTT
CDR3aa: CASSIRGESNQPQHF

abundance: NA
j_gene: TRBJ1-1
d_gene: NA
v_gene: TRBV5-5
CDR3nt: TGTGCCAGCAGCTTGGAGGTAGCAGCTTTCTTT
CDR3aa: CASSLEVAAFF

abundance: once
j_gene: TRBJ2-1
d_gene: NA
v_gene: TRBV6-5
CDR3nt: TGTGCCAGCAGGGTCACAGGGTATGAGGAGCAGTTCTTC
CDR3aa: CASRVTGYEEQFF

abundance: NA
j_gene: TRBJ1-1
d_gene: NA
v_gene: TRBV11-3
CDR3nt: TGTGCCAGCAGCCGCCGGACTCCCCTGAACACTGAAGCTTTCTTT
CDR3aa: CASSRRTPLNTEAFF

abundance: NA
j_gene: TRBJ2-5
d_gene: NA
v_gene: TRBV7-9
CDR3nt: TGTGCCAGCAGCGGTCAAAGGGGCGACCAAGAGACCCAGTACTTC
CDR3aa: CASSGQRGDQETQYF

abundance: NA
j_gene: TRBJ1-4
d_gene: TRBD1
v_gene: TRBV4-1
CDR3nt: TGCGCCAGCAGCCAAGCGGGGACAGCGGCCGGAAAACTGTTTTTT
CDR3aa: CASSQAGTAAGKLFF

abundance: NA
j_gene: TRBJ2-5
d_gene: NA
v_gene: TRBV7-3
CDR3nt: TGTGCCAGCAGCTTAACGTCGAGATTCATCTGGACCCAGTACTTC
CDR3aa: CASSLTSRFIWTQYF

abundance: NA
j_gene: TRBJ1-1
d_gene: TRBD1
v_gene: TRBV11-3
CDR3nt: TGTGCCAGCAGCTTAGGACAGGGGGCGGACACTGAAGCTTTCTTT
CDR3aa: CASSLGQGADTEAFF

abundance: NA
j_gene: TRBJ2-7
d_gene: NA
v_gene: TRBV27
CDR3nt: TGTGCCAGCAGTTATACTAGCTCCCACGAGCAGTACTTC
CDR3aa: CASSYTSSHEQYF

abundance: NA
j_gene: TRBJ2-1
d_gene: TRBD1
v_gene: TRBV30
CDR3nt: TGTGCCCGCGGACAGGGGGCAAGGGGCAATGAGCAGTTCTTC
CDR3aa: CARGQGARGNEQFF

abundance: NA
j_gene: TRBJ2-1
d_gene: TRBD2
v_gene: TRBV5-1
CDR3nt: TGCGCCAGCGGACCACTAGCGGGAGTAGGGAGTGAGCAGTTCTTC
CDR3aa: CASGPLAGVGSEQFF

abundance: NA
j_gene: TRBJ2-7
d_gene: TRBD1
v_gene: TRBV7-8
CDR3nt: TGTGCCAGCAGCCGACAGGGTCCAGGGGAGCAGTACTTC
CDR3aa: CASSRQGPGEQYF

abundance: NA
j_gene: TRBJ1-1
d_gene: TRBD1
v_gene: TRBV5-6
CDR3nt: TGTGCCAGCAGCAACCACCCCCGACAGGGACGCACTGAAGCTTTCTTT
CDR3aa: CASSNHPRQGRTEAFF

abundance: once
j_gene: TRBJ2-2
d_gene: TRBD1
v_gene: TRBV18
CDR3nt: TGTGCCAGCTCACTTACAGGGGGATTCGACACCGGGGAGCTGTTTTTT
CDR3aa: CASSLTGGFDTGELFF

abundance: NA
j_gene: TRBJ1-5
d_gene: NA
v_gene: TRBV6-5
CDR3nt: TGTGCCAGCAAAATGGAGGGAGGTAGCAATCAGCCCCAGCATTTT
CDR3aa: CASKMEGGSNQPQHF

abundance: NA
j_gene: TRBJ2-5
d_gene: NA
v_gene: TRBV5-4
CDR3nt: TGTGCCAGCAGCTTAGGAGGCAGGAGGGCCGGCACCCAGTACTTC
CDR3aa: CASSLGGRRAGTQYF